These T cell receptor beta chains were read from a single sample in a study of control samples from healthy donors and cancer patients. The repertoire was sequenced with immunoSEQ multiplex PCR; TCRdb's copy has only in-frame clones and lacks some. This table lists 150,000 to 200,000 clones. Source material: blood. These receptors all stem from a woman aged 25 to 39 in good health. Each CDR3 is given with its conserved first and last residue. Each record gives: J gene, V gene, D gene, CDR3 DNA, CDR3 protein. D genes are given only for firm matches.

TRBJ2-1 | TRBV10-3 | NA | TGTGCCATCAGTCCCCGGACGGATTTGAACTACAATGAGCAGTTCTTC | CAISPRTDLNYNEQFF
TRBJ2-3 | TRBV10-3 | NA | TGTGCCATCAGACCGGACAGCCTAAGCACAGATACGCAGTATTTT | CAIRPDSLSTDTQYF
TRBJ1-1 | TRBV7-2 | NA | TGTGCCAGCAGCGCCACAGTGGCTACTTTAGCTTTCTTT | CASSATVATLAFF
TRBJ2-3 | TRBV7-3 | NA | TGTGCCAGCAGCCAGGGAGGAGCAGATACGCAGTATTTT | CASSQGGADTQYF
TRBJ1-1 | TRBV3-1/TRBV3-2 | NA | TGTGCCAGCAGCCGTCTCTCAACCTTTGTAACTGAAGCTTTCTTT | CASSRLSTFVTEAFF
TRBJ2-7 | TRBV27 | TRBD1 | TGTGCCAGCAGTTCTGGGACAGTCTTCTACGAGCAGTACTTC | CASSSGTVFYEQYF
TRBJ2-7 | TRBV10-1 | TRBD1 | TGCGCCAGCTCCGGGACAGGTTTTGCCTACGAGCAGTACTTC | CASSGTGFAYEQYF
TRBJ1-1 | TRBV30 | NA | TGTGCCTGGAGTGCTCAGGCCTACACTGAAGCTTTCTTT | CAWSAQAYTEAFF
TRBJ1-5 | TRBV4-1 | NA | TGCGCCAGCAGCCAAGATGCGGGGGGCCTTTGGCAGCCCCAGCATTTT | CASSQDAGGLWQPQHF
TRBJ2-1 | TRBV19 | TRBD2 | TGTGCCAGTACTCGACTAGCGGGGGTAGGAAACAATGAGCAGTTCTTC | CASTRLAGVGNNEQFF
TRBJ2-2 | TRBV18 | NA | TGTGCCAGCTCACCACCGGGGAACACCGGGGAGCTGTTTTTT | CASSPPGNTGELFF
TRBJ2-7 | TRBV10-1 | NA | TGCGCCAGCAGCCTGGGGGCCTACGAGCAGTACTTC | CASSLGAYEQYF
TRBJ2-7 | TRBV28 | NA | TGTGCCAGCCGGGAGTCGTCCTACGAGCAGTACTTC | CASRESSYEQYF
TRBJ2-2 | TRBV19 | NA | TGTGCCAGTAGTACGCGACACGGGGACGGGGAGCTGTTTTTT | CASSTRHGDGELFF
TRBJ2-7 | TRBV6-6 | NA | TGTGCCAGCAGTTACAGGCAGGTCTCCTACGAGCAGTACTTC | CASSYRQVSYEQYF
TRBJ1-3 | TRBV6-6 | NA | TGTGCCAGCAGTGGGGGTGGAAACACCATATATTTT | CASSGGGNTIYF
TRBJ2-7 | TRBV11-2 | NA | TGTGCCAGCAGCTTGCGGGACATATCCTACGAGCAGTACTTC | CASSLRDISYEQYF
TRBJ2-2 | TRBV28 | TRBD2 | TGTGCCAGCACTACCCCGGGGGGGCGGGAGCTGTTTTTT | CASTTPGGRELFF
TRBJ1-6 | TRBV6-5 | NA | TGTGCCAGCAGTATACGGGCCCTAGATAATTCACCCCTCCACTTT | CASSIRALDNSPLHF
TRBJ2-7 | TRBV6-4 | NA | TGTGCCAGCAGCGGGCCGTCCTACGAGCAGTACTTC | CASSGPSYEQYF
TRBJ1-1 | TRBV6-6 | NA | TGTGCCAGCAGTTACCCGCCCTCTGAAGCTTTCTTT | CASSYPPSEAFF
TRBJ2-7 | TRBV27 | NA | TGTGCCAGCAGTTCCCTGGACAGTTACTACGAGCAGTACTTC | CASSSLDSYYEQYF
TRBJ2-7 | TRBV28 | TRBD1 | TGTGCCAGCAGTGAGGACAGGGGGGCCTACGAGCAGTACTTC | CASSEDRGAYEQYF
TRBJ1-5 | TRBV28 | TRBD1 | TGTGCCAGCACCTTCGGACAGGGGGCTCGGGCCCAGCATTTT | CASTFGQGARAQHF
TRBJ2-5 | TRBV5-4 | NA | TGTGCCAGCAGCTTGGGGAGGGGGCAAGAGACCCAGTACTTC | CASSLGRGQETQYF
TRBJ2-2 | TRBV18 | NA | TGTGCCAGCTCCCCTACAGTTCTAAACACCGGGGAGCTGTTTTTT | CASSPTVLNTGELFF
TRBJ1-1 | TRBV6-5 | TRBD1 | TGTGCCAGCGGGACAGAGATGAACACTGAAGCTTTCTTT | CASGTEMNTEAFF
TRBJ1-1 | TRBV10-3 | NA | TGTGCCATCAGTGGAGGAGAAGGAGCCAACACTGAAGCTTTCTTT | CAISGGEGANTEAFF
TRBJ1-1 | TRBV5-1 | TRBD1 | TGCGCCAGCAGTGGAGGACAGGGGGCGGTTGAGACTGAAGCTTTCTTT | CASSGGQGAVETEAFF
TRBJ1-1 | TRBV14 | NA | TGTGCCAGCAGCCCCCGGTGGGGAACTGAAGCTTTCTTT | CASSPRWGTEAFF
TRBJ1-2 | TRBV27 | NA | TGTGCCAGCAGTCCCGGGACGGCGGTCTATGGCTACACCTTC | CASSPGTAVYGYTF
TRBJ1-2 | TRBV27 | TRBD1 | TGTGCCAGCAGGGGACAGGCGTCCTATGGCTACACCTTC | CASRGQASYGYTF
TRBJ1-5 | TRBV28 | NA | TGTGCCAGCAGTTTAGTTGTGGATCAGCCCCAGCATTTT | CASSLVVDQPQHF
TRBJ2-3 | TRBV27 | TRBD2 | TGTGCCAGCAGTCTTGGGACTAGCGGCTTGGATACGCAGTATTTT | CASSLGTSGLDTQYF
TRBJ1-2 | TRBV12-3/TRBV12-4 | NA | TGTGCCAGCAGTTTAACCCAGGGGAACGGCTACACCTTC | CASSLTQGNGYTF
TRBJ1-2 | TRBV10-1 | TRBD1 | TGCGCCAGCAGTCAGACAGGGTTGGGCTACACCTTC | CASSQTGLGYTF
TRBJ2-3 | TRBV6-2/TRBV6-3 | TRBD2 | TGTGCCAGCAGTTACTCGCCGGGGGGGCCATCAGATACGCAGTATTTT | CASSYSPGGPSDTQYF
TRBJ2-5 | TRBV13 | NA | TGTGCCAGCAGCGGTGTAGGCACGCAACAAGAGACCCAGTACTTC | CASSGVGTQQETQYF
TRBJ2-5 | TRBV20-1 | TRBD2 | TGCAGTGCTAGTACTAGCGGGGGGTTAGGAGAAGAGACCCAGTACTTC | CSASTSGGLGEETQYF
TRBJ1-6 | TRBV4-1 | NA | TGCGCCAGCAGCCAAGTCGAGGGGCATGGATCACCCCTCCACTTT | CASSQVEGHGSPLHF
TRBJ2-5 | TRBV5-4 | TRBD1 | TGTGCCAGCACCTTATTAGGGGGCCCGGGGACCCAGTACTTC | CASTLLGGPGTQYF
TRBJ2-5 | TRBV4-3 | NA | TGCGCCAGCAGCCAGAGGGGAAGAGAGACCCAGTACTTC | CASSQRGRETQYF
TRBJ1-2 | TRBV7-2 | NA | TGTGCCAGCAGCTTAACACAGGGAGATGGCTACACCTTC | CASSLTQGDGYTF
TRBJ1-2 | TRBV7-8 | NA | TGTGCCAGCAGCCCCTCATTCTATGGCTACACCTTC | CASSPSFYGYTF
TRBJ1-1 | TRBV7-8 | NA | TGTGCCAGCAGCTTGGGGCGGGGGGTGAACACTGAAGCTTTCTTT | CASSLGRGVNTEAFF
TRBJ1-3 | TRBV6-2/TRBV6-3 | NA | TGTGCCAGCAGTTACTCACGGGGGAGCTCTGGAAACACCATATATTTT | CASSYSRGSSGNTIYF
TRBJ2-3 | TRBV7-9 | NA | TGTGCCAGCAGCATTCGGACAGTAGGCACAGATACGCAGTATTTT | CASSIRTVGTDTQYF
TRBJ1-2 | TRBV10-3 | TRBD1 | TGTGCCACCGAAACACAGGGGGGTTCCCGGCGTGGCTACACCTTC | CATETQGGSRRGYTF
TRBJ1-2 | TRBV7-6 | TRBD1 | TGTGCCAGCAGCTTAGGTCTATTGAGGGGGGGGACAGGGGAACCTCATGGCTACACCTTC | CASSLGLLRGGTGEPHGYTF
TRBJ2-7 | TRBV18 | TRBD1 | TGTGCCAGCTCACCGGGACAGGGAAGCTCCTACGAGCAGTACTTC | CASSPGQGSSYEQYF
TRBJ1-1 | TRBV7-9 | NA | TGTGCCAGCAGCTTGGGGGCTAACACTGAAGCTTTCTTT | CASSLGANTEAFF
TRBJ1-5 | TRBV6-6 | NA | TGTGCCAGCAGCCCAAGGATTTGGGGGACCCGAATACATAGCAATCAGCCCCAGCATTTT | CASSPRIWGTRIHSNQPQHF
TRBJ1-1 | TRBV29-1 | NA | TGCAGCGTTGTAAGGGGGGGCCCTGAAGCTTTCTTT | CSVVRGGPEAFF
TRBJ2-7 | TRBV7-2 | NA | TGTGCCAGCAGCCCACCGATAACCTACGAGCAGTACTTC | CASSPPITYEQYF
TRBJ2-4 | TRBV3-1/TRBV3-2 | NA | TGTGCCAGCAGCCAAGGCGAACCGATCTTAGCCAAAAACATTCAGTACTTC | CASSQGEPILAKNIQYF
TRBJ1-4 | TRBV7-2 | NA | TGTGCCAGCAGCGCCCCGGGACCTCGACTGTTTTTT | CASSAPGPRLFF
TRBJ1-5 | TRBV27 | NA | TGTGCCAGCAGTTTCCGCAGGGCTAATCAGCCCCAGCATTTT | CASSFRRANQPQHF
TRBJ2-2 | TRBV6-5 | NA | TGTGCCAGCAGGGCCGGGACCTACGGAACCGGGGAGCTGTTTTTT | CASRAGTYGTGELFF
TRBJ1-5 | TRBV30 | NA | TGTGCCTGGAGTGCCGACAGTACCCACAATCAGCCCCAGCATTTT | CAWSADSTHNQPQHF